This TCR beta chain was captured in a study of blood T cell repertoires in COVID-19. The wider study: The United States, Italy and Spain supplied acute and convalescent COVID-19 samples.

Per the authors' pipeline: Amplification with reference gene primers provided the estimates of nucleated cell counts. The table came from immunoSEQ multiplex PCR; TCRdb's copy has only in-frame clones and leaves some out. V, J and clone size derive from that table, while D and trimming were established from the DNA sequence. The repertoire holds under 250,000 clones, with 70% to 90% as singletons. This clone was counted only a few times. The germline V gene has CDR1 MNHEY and CDR2 SVGEGT. The CDR3 has 16 amino acids. V shed 2 bases and J 5 bases; nucleotides not matched to a gene: 8. Enrollment of patients from Seattle took place during active infection, with longitudinal follow-up.

The sequenced sample was peripheral blood. This sequence originates from a woman in her 70s with COVID-19, enrolled during active disease. The V call is TRBV6-2 or TRBV6-3, the J call TRBJ1-1; TRBD1 agrees at 10 bases. Here the CDR3 reads CASSYHRDRGSTEAFF. CDR3 DNA sequence: TGTGCCAGCAGTTACCATCGGGACAGGGGTTCGACTGAAGCTTTCTTT.